The 26 T cell receptor beta chains presented below share a single source sample, sequenced in a study of blood T cell repertoires in COVID-19. TCRdb keeps only in-frame clones here, not all; method: immunoSEQ multiplex PCR. The sample yields 200,000 to 250,000 clones, roughly 85% seen once. Sequenced: PBMCs or T cells enriched from blood (not recorded which). These receptor sequences come from a woman between 40 and 55 years old with acute COVID-19.

This rearrangement joins TRBV29-1 to TRBJ2-6; 10 bases fit TRBD1. V was clipped by 5 bases and J by 3 bases; unmatched bases: 10. The length of the CDR3 is 17 residues. The germline gives CDR1 SQVTM, CDR2 ANQGSEA. The CDR3 loop is CSVKDRGSLSGANVLTF. CDR3 in DNA: TGCAGCGTTAAGGACAGGGGGTCCCTAAGTGGGGCCAACGTCCTGACTTTC.

This chain uses TRBV4-1 with TRBJ2-6; D is unresolved. The V end lost 1 base, the J end lost 1 base, and 11 bases lay between the germline ends. The CDR3 totals 17 residues. Germline lookup yields CDR1 MGHRA and CDR2 YSYEKL. The CDR3 sequence: CASSQGSGLSGANVLTF. CDR3 nucleotide sequence: TGCGCCAGCAGCCAAGGGTCCGGGTTATCTGGGGCCAACGTCCTGACTTTC.

The V and J genes are TRBV7-3 and TRBJ2-1, with 9 nucleotides matching TRBD2. With V trimmed by 5 bases and J by 2 bases, 7 bases remained unmatched. Germline V gives CDR1 SGHTA, CDR2 FQGTGA. CDR3 length: 16 amino acids. This chain's CDR3 is CASSKSPSGAYNEQFF. The CDR3 DNA follows: TGTGCCAGCAGCAAATCCCCTAGCGGGGCCTACAATGAGCAGTTCTTC.

The chain couples TRBV19 to TRBJ1-1, with 10 bases matching TRBD1. V was pared by 7 bases and J by 10 bases, with 3 bases of the junction left unmatched. CDR3 length equals 11 residues. Germline-derived CDR1 and CDR2 are LNHDA and SQIVND (reference sequence). CDR3 bases: TGTGCCAGTATGGGGGACAGGGGAGCTTTCTTT. Encoded protein: CASMGDRGAFF.

In its sample, this clone was seen a few times. This chain joins TRBV25-1 and TRBJ1-4; D unresolved. This CDR3 spans 14 amino acids. Between the trimmed V and J ends, which lost 6 bases and 0 bases, there was a span of 8 bases. Germline V gene sequence: CDR1 MGHDK, CDR2 SYGVNS. CDR3 amino acids: CASSRVATNEKLFF. The CDR3 DNA sequence: TGTGCCAGCAGCCGGGTTGCAACTAATGAAAAACTGTTTTTT.

The chain joins TRBV13 to TRBJ2-7, with a tentative D call TRBD1 (5 bases). Per germline, CDR1 PRHDT and CDR2 FYEKMQ (reference sequence). Trimming shortened V by 2 bases and J by 2 bases, and 7 bases separated the two germline ends. CDR3 length: 13 amino acids. CDR3 coding DNA: TGTGCCAGCAGCTTAACAGGAACCTACGAGCAGTACTTC. Its translation is CASSLTGTYEQYF.

The chain is built from TRBV7-2 and TRBJ2-5, with 8 nucleotides matching TRBD2. CDR1 is SGHTA, CDR2 FQGNSA, per germline. The CDR3 sequence is 14 residues long. The V segment lost 6 bases and the J segment 5 bases; nucleotides outside the gene matches: 8. The CDR3 region has the DNA TGTGCCAGCAGTTACGGGGGGGGCCAGGAGACCCAGTACTTC. This gives the protein CASSYGGGQETQYF.

This clone is a singleton in its sample. The rearrangement uses TRBV3-1 (or the pseudogene TRBV3-2) and TRBJ2-1; D is possibly TRBD2 (6 bases). The germline CDR1 and CDR2 sequences are LGHDT and YNNKEL (reference sequence). The CDR3 is 16 amino acids. V was cut by 3 bases and J by 4 bases, with 16 bases left in between. The CDR3 nucleotides read TGTGCCAGCAGCCATCGGGGCCTAGGGACTTACAATGAGCAGTTCTTC. It codes for CASSHRGLGTYNEQFF.

V usage is TRBV6-6 and J usage is TRBJ1-2; 8 nucleotides agree with TRBD1. V lost 5 bases, J lost 0 bases, and 11 bases stayed unmatched. CDR1 MNHNY and CDR2 SVGAGI come from the germline V gene (reference sequence). CDR3 length equals 17 residues. The CDR3 loop is CASSRPGTGGTNYGYTF. In DNA, the CDR3 is TGTGCCAGCAGTCGACCCGGGACAGGCGGAACTAACTATGGCTACACCTTC.

This clone was seen just once. The chain uses TRBV6-5 and TRBJ1-2; TRBD1 matches at 8 bases. After removal of 6 bases from V and 8 bases from J, the junction contained 8 bases not matched to a gene. From germline, CDR1 is MNHEY and CDR2 SVGAGI. This CDR3 contains 13 residues. The CDR3 DNA sequence: TGTGCCAGCAGCTTTGGACAGGGCGACGGCTACACCTTC. Its protein product is CASSFGQGDGYTF.

This chain links TRBV14 with TRBJ1-4; D might be TRBD1 (5 bases). The CDR3 has 18 residues. Germline V lookup: CDR1 SGHDN, CDR2 FVKESK. Between the trimmed V and J ends, which lost 2 bases and 7 bases, there was a span of 23 bases. The CDR3 sequence is CASSQNPSGGRRGEKLFF. DNA of the CDR3: TGTGCCAGCAGCCAAAATCCCTCGGGGGGACGGCGGGGTGAAAAACTGTTTTTT. The variable domain in full, completed from reference TRBV14 and TRBJ1-4, reads EAGVTQFPSHSVIEKGQTVTLRCDPISGHDNLYWYRRVMGKEIKFLLHFVKESKQDESGMPNNRFLAERTGGTYSTLKVQPAELEDSGVYFCASSQNPSGGRRGEKLFFGSGTQLSVL.

Concerning this clone itself: This same CDR3 is encoded by further DNA sequences in the sample. The chain joins TRBV2 to TRBJ1-1; the D is unclear. V shed 3 bases and J shed 2 bases, with 7 bases lying between them. Germline V gene sequence: CDR1 SNHLY, CDR2 FYNNEI. The CDR3 spans 13 residues. The CDR3 DNA is TGTGCCAGCAGTGATAGAGGAAACACTGAAGCTTTCTTT. Translated, it gives CASSDRGNTEAFF.

V gene TRBV7-9 combines with J gene TRBJ1-1, with D tentatively TRBD1 (5 bases). Germline V gene data show CDR1 as SEHNR and CDR2 as FQNEAQ (reference sequence). The CDR3 is 14 residues long. Trimming pared 5 bases from V and 5 bases from J, leaving 15 bases between. The CDR3 DNA reads TGTGCCAGCAGCCCCCGACGGGCAGGGACTGAAGCTTTCTTT. It encodes CASSPRRAGTEAFF.

The V call is TRBV7-8, the J call TRBJ2-3, with 9 bases lining up with TRBD1. This CDR3 contains 14 residues. The junction had 2 bases not matched to a gene; V was cut back by 4 bases and J by 3 bases. Germline CDR1 and CDR2: SGHVS and FQNEAQ. The CDR3 sequence: CASSWTGVTDTQYF. Written as DNA, the CDR3 is TGTGCCAGCAGCTGGACAGGGGTTACAGATACGCAGTATTTT.

This clone has just one count. V gene TRBV19 combines with J gene TRBJ1-2; D might be TRBD1 (6 bases). The CDR3 totals 15 residues. Looked up from germline, CDR1 is LNHDA and CDR2 is SQIVND (reference sequence). Between the trimmed V and J ends, which lost 0 bases and 5 bases, there was a span of 13 bases. CDR3 protein: CASSIDQHGTYGYTF. The CDR3 DNA sequence: TGTGCCAGTAGTATAGATCAACACGGGACATATGGCTACACCTTC.

The genes are TRBV13 and TRBJ2-7, with TRBD1 identical over 7 bases. CDR1 is PRHDT, CDR2 FYEKMQ, per germline (reference sequence). There are 15 residues in the CDR3. The junction had 11 bases not matched to a gene; V was cut back by 5 bases and J by 4 bases. In DNA form, the CDR3 reads TGTGCCAGCAGCCCTAACGACAGGGTTGGATACGAGCAGTACTTC. Translated: CASSPNDRVGYEQYF.

The rearrangement links TRBV4-1 to TRBJ1-2, with 10 bases lining up with TRBD1. Germline V CDR1 and CDR2: MGHRA, YSYEKL. This CDR3 has 19 residues. With 6 bases clipped from V and 5 bases from J, the junction kept 21 bases outside the gene matches. CDR3 nucleotide sequence: TGCGCCAGCAGGGAAGAGGGACAGGGGATAGGTAAAGGTTGGTATGGCTACACCTTC. This translates into CASREEGQGIGKGWYGYTF.

The V call is TRBV3-1 (or the pseudogene TRBV3-2), the J call TRBJ1-2, with D uncertain. The length of the CDR3 is 15 residues. V lost 1 base to trimming and J lost 7 bases, with 16 bases between them. The germline V gene encodes CDR1 LGHDT and CDR2 YNNKEL (reference sequence). The CDR3 DNA follows: TGTGCCAGCAGCCAAGGAGGACTCGACTACGTTGGCTACACCTTC. Protein product: CASSQGGLDYVGYTF.

This clone has only one observation. The chain joins TRBV4-1 to TRBJ2-1, with unresolved D. Germline V CDR1 and CDR2: MGHRA, YSYEKL. CDR3 length equals 14 residues. The germline V and J ends were trimmed by 4 bases and 6 bases, with 13 bases remaining between them. CDR3 amino acids: CASSPYQPPNEQFF. CDR3 bases: TGCGCCAGCAGCCCCTATCAACCTCCCAATGAGCAGTTCTTC.

The V and J genes are TRBV5-1 and TRBJ2-2; 8 nucleotides line up with TRBD1. Looked up from germline, CDR1 is SGHRS and CDR2 is YFSETQ. Trimming at V came to 6 bases and at J to 1 base, leaving 8 bases not matched to a gene. This CDR3 is built from 16 residues. The CDR3 sequence is CASTQGAQGNTGELFF. DNA for the CDR3: TGCGCCAGCACCCAGGGGGCCCAGGGGAACACCGGGGAGCTGTTTTTT. Combining the CDR3 with reference TRBV5-1 and TRBJ2-2 gives the whole variable domain KAGVTQTPRYLIKTRGQQVTLSCSPISGHRSVSWYQQTPGQGLQFLFEYFSETQRNKGNFPGRFSGRQFSNSRSEMNVSTLELGDSALYLCASTQGAQGNTGELFFGEGSRLTVL.

Remarks on this clone: A read error may produce the germline difference seen at one junction end. V usage is TRBV7-6 and J usage is TRBJ2-7; 12 positions match TRBD2. Per the germline V gene, CDR1 is SGHVS and CDR2 is FNYEAQ. This CDR3 spans 15 amino acids. CDR3: CASSLAGGTSYEQYF. For the CDR3, the DNA is TGTGCCAGCAGCCTAGCGGGGGGGACTTCCTACGAGCAGTACTTC.

The chain couples TRBV6-1 to TRBJ1-1; D ambiguous. Germline-derived CDR1 and CDR2 are MNHNS and SASEGT. Trimming shortened V by 2 bases and J by 1 base, and 5 bases separated the two germline ends. The CDR3 consists of 13 residues. The chain's CDR3 is CASSERQNTEAFF. The CDR3 coding sequence is TGTGCCAGCAGTGAACGACAGAACACTGAAGCTTTCTTT.

The gene calls are TRBV6-5 and TRBJ1-5; D possibly corresponds to TRBD1 (6 bases). Trimming left V 2 bases short and J 6 bases short, with 14 bases between. Looked up from germline, CDR1 is MNHEY and CDR2 is SVGAGI. The CDR3 extends over 15 amino acids. The CDR3 spells CASSYAGVGVQPQHF. CDR3 DNA sequence: TGTGCCAGCAGTTACGCAGGGGTAGGAGTTCAGCCCCAGCATTTT.

CDR3 sequence: CASGTGGRTEAFF. The CDR3 DNA follows: TGTGCTAGTGGTACAGGGGGCAGAACTGAAGCTTTCTTT. The chain carries TRBV12-5 and TRBJ1-1; TRBD1 matches at 9 bases. V dropped 5 bases and J dropped 5; count of bases not matched to a gene: 3. The CDR3 spans 13 residues. Per germline, CDR1 LGHNT and CDR2 FRNRAP.

The chain recombines TRBV6-5 with TRBJ2-1; TRBD1 might be the D (5 bases). CDR1 is MNHEY, CDR2 SVGAGI, per germline. V was clipped by 6 bases and J by 6 bases, with 15 bases between them. The CDR3 consists of 14 residues. CDR3 residues: CASSYAQGGNEQFF. Here the CDR3 DNA reads TGTGCCAGCAGCTACGCCCAGGGTGGCAATGAGCAGTTCTTC.

The gene calls are TRBV11-2 and TRBJ1-2, with D perhaps TRBD1 (5 bases). Germline values: CDR1 SGHAT, CDR2 FQNNGV. The length of the CDR3 is 13 residues. The germline V and J ends were trimmed by 0 bases and 7 bases, with 9 bases remaining between them. CDR3 amino acids: CASSLDRGVGYTF. In DNA, the CDR3 is TGTGCCAGCAGCTTAGATCGGGGGGTTGGCTACACCTTC.